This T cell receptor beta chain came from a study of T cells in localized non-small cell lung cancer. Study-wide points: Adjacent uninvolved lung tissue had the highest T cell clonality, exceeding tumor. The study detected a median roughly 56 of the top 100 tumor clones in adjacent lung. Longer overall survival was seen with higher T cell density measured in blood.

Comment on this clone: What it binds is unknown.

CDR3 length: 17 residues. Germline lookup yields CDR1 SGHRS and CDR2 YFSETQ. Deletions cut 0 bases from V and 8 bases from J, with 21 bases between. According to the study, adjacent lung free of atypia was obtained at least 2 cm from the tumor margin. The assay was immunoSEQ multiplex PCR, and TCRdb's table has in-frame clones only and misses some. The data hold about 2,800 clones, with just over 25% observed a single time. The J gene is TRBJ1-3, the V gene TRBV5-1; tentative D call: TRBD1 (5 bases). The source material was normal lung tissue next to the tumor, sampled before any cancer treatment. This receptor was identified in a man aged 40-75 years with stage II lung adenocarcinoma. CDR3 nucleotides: TGCGCCAGCAGCTTGGACAGGTTTGGCAGGGACGCGTACACCATATATTTT. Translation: CASSLDRFGRDAYTIYF. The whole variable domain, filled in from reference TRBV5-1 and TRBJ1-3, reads KAGVTQTPRYLIKTRGQQVTLSCSPISGHRSVSWYQQTPGQGLQFLFEYFSETQRNKGNFPGRFSGRQFSNSRSEMNVSTLELGDSALYLCASSLDRFGRDAYTIYFGEGSWLTVV.